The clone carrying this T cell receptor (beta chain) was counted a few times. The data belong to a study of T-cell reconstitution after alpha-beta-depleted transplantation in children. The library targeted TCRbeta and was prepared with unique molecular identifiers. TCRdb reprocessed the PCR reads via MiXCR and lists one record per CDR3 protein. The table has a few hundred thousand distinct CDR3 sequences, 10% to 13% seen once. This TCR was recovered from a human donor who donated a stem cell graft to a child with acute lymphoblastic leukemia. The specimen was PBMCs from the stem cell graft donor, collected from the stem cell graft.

This CDR3 reads CASSYIKGGPEEKLFF. The CDR3 coding sequence is TGTGCCAGCAGCTATATTAAGGGGGGGCCGGAGGAAAAACTGTTTTTT. This rearrangement joins TRBV11-2 to TRBJ1-4; the D gene is possibly TRBD1 (6 bases). This CDR3 has 16 residues. The V gene lost 4 bases and the J gene lost 8 bases, with 20 bases spanning the gap. Looked up from germline, CDR1 is SGHAT and CDR2 is FQNNGV.